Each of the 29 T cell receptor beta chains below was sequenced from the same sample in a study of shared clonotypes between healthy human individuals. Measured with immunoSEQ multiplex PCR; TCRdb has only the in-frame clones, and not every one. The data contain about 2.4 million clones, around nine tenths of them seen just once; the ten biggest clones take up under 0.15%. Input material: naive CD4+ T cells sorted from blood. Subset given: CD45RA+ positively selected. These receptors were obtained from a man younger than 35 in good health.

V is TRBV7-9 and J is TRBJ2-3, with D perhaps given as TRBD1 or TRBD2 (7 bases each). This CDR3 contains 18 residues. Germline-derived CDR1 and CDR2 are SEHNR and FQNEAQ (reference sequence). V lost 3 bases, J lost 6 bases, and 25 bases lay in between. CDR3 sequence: CASSFRGKMSGDVDTQYF. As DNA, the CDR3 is TGTGCCAGCAGCTTCAGGGGGAAAATGAGCGGGGACGTGGATACGCAGTATTTT.

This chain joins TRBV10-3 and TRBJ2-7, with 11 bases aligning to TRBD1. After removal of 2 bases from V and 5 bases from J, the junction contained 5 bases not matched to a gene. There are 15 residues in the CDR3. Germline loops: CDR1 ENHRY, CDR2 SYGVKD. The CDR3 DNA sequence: TGTGCCATCAGTGAGACAGGACAGGGGGCCCACGAGCAGTACTTC. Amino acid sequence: CAISETGQGAHEQYF.

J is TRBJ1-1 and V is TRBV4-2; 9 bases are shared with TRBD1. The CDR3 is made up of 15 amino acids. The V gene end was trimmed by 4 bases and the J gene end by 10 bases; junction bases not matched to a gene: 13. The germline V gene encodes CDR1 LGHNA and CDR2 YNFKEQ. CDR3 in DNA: TGTGCCAGCAGCCCGACTGACAGGGGGAGGCGGGGAGCTTTCTTT. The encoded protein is CASSPTDRGRRGAFF.

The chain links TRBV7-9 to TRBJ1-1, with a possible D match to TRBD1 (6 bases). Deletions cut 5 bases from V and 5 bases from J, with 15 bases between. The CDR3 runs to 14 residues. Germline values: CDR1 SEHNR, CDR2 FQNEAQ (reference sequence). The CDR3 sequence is CASSRRQGGTEAFF. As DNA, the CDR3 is TGTGCCAGCAGCCGGAGACAAGGGGGAACTGAAGCTTTCTTT.

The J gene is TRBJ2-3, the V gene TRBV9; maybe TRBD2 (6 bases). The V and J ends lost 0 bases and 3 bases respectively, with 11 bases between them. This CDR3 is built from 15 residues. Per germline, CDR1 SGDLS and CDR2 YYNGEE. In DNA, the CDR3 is TGTGCCAGCAGCGTAGGAAATAGCGGAACAGATACGCAGTATTTT. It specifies CASSVGNSGTDTQYF.

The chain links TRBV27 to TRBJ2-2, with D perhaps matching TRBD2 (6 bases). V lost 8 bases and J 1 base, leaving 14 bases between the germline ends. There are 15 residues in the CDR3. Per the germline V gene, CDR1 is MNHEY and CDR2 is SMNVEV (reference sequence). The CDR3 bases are TGTGCCAGCCTAAAAGGGGACTGGAACACCGGGGAGCTGTTTTTT. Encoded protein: CASLKGDWNTGELFF.

The CDR3: CASSSTGTGNQPQHF. The CDR3 DNA sequence: TGTGCCAGCAGTTCCACCGGGACAGGGAATCAGCCCCAGCATTTT. V usage is TRBV6-5 and J usage is TRBJ1-5, with 9 bases fitting TRBD1. CDR1 and CDR2 (germline): MNHEY, SVGAGI. V lost 4 bases, J lost 4 bases, and 5 bases stayed unmatched. This CDR3 comprises 15 residues.

The CDR3 loop is CASSPEGYTYNEQFF. CDR3 nucleotide sequence: TGTGCCAGCAGCCCCGAAGGCTACACCTACAATGAGCAGTTCTTC. The rearrangement joins TRBV7-2 to TRBJ2-1; D ambiguous. The CDR3 contains 15 residues. The germline CDR1 and CDR2 sequences are SGHTA and FQGNSA. Trimming took 5 bases from V and 2 from J, leaving 13 bases between them.

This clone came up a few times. As DNA, the CDR3 is TGTGCCTTCCACGGGGAGGAACTCTCTCCCCTCCACTTT. It translates to CAFHGEELSPLHF. V usage is TRBV30 and J usage is TRBJ1-6, with unresolved D. The germline CDR1 and CDR2 sequences are GTSNPN and SVGIG (reference sequence). The CDR3 is 13 residues long. Trimming pared 7 bases from V and 13 bases from J, leaving 20 bases between.

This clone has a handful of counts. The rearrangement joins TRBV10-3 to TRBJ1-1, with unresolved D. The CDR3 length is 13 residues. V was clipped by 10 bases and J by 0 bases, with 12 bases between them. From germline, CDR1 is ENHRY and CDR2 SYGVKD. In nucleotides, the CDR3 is TGTGCCACGCGACGGGCGATGAACACTGAAGCTTTCTTT. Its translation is CATRRAMNTEAFF.

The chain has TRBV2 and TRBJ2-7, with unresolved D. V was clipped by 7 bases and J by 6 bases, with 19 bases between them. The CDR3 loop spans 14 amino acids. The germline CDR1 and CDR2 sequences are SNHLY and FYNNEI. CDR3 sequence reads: CASKFGYVGSEQYF. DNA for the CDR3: TGTGCCAGCAAATTCGGTTACGTGGGATCCGAGCAGTACTTC. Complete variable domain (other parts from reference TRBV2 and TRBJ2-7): EPEVTQTPSHQVTQMGQEVILRCVPISNHLYFYWYRQILGQKVEFLVSFYNNEISEKSEIFDDQFSVERPDGSNFTLKIRSTKLEDSAMYFCASKFGYVGSEQYFGPGTRLTVT.

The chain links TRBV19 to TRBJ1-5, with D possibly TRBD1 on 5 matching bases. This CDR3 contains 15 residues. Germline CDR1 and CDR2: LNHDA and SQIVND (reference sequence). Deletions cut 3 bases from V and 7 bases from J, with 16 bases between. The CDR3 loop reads CASSIYDRRNQPQHF. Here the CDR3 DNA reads TGTGCCAGTAGTATCTACGACAGAAGGAACCAGCCCCAGCATTTT.

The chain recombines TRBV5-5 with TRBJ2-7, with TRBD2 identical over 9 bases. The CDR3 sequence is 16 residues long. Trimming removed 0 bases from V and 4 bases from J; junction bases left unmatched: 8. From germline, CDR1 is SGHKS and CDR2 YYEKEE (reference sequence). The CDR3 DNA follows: TGTGCCAGCAGCTTGGTCCCCTGGACTAGCGAGTACGAGCAGTACTTC. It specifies CASSLVPWTSEYEQYF.

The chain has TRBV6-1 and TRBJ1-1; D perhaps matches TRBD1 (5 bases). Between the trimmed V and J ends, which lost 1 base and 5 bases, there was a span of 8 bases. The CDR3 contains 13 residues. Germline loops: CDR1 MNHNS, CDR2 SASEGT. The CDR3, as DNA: TGTGCCAGCAGTGAAGTGAGACAGACTGAAGCTTTCTTT. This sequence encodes CASSEVRQTEAFF.

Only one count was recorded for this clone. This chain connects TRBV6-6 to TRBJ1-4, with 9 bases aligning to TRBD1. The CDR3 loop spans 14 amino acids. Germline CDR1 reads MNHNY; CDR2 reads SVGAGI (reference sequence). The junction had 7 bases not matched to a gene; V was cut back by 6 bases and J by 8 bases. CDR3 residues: CASRAQGAQEKLFF. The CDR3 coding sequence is TGTGCCAGCAGAGCACAGGGGGCTCAAGAAAAACTGTTTTTT.

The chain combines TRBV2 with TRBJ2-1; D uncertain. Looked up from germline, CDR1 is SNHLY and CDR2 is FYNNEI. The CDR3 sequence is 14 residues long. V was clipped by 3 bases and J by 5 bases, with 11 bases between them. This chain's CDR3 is CASSESPANNEQFF. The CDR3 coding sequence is TGTGCCAGCAGTGAGAGCCCAGCGAACAATGAGCAGTTCTTC.

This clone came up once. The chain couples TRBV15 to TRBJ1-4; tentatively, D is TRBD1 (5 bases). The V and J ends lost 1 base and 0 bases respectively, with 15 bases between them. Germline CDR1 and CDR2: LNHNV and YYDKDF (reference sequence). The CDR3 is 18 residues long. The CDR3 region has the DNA TGTGCCACCAGCAGAGGGGTTGGGGGATTCGCAACTAATGAAAAACTGTTTTTT. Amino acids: CATSRGVGGFATNEKLFF.

CDR3 residues: CASSGETGGVNGYTF. DNA for the CDR3: TGTGCCAGCAGTGGAGAGACAGGGGGCGTCAATGGCTACACCTTC. The rearrangement joins TRBV2 to TRBJ1-2; TRBD1 aligns across 10 bases. Germline CDR1 reads SNHLY; CDR2 reads FYNNEI. The CDR3 loop spans 15 amino acids. V lost 4 bases, J lost 6 bases, and 8 bases stayed unmatched.

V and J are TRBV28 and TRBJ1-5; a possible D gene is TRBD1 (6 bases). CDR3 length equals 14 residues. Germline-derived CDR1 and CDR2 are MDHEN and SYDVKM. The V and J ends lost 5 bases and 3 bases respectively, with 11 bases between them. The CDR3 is CASSGPGDNQPQHF. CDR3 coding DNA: TGTGCCAGCAGTGGGCCAGGGGACAATCAGCCCCAGCATTTT. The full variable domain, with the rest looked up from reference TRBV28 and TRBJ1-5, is DVKVTQSSRYLVKRTGEKVFLECVQDMDHENMFWYRQDPGLGLRLIYFSYDVKMKEKGDIPEGYSVSREKKERFSLILESASTNQTSMYLCASSGPGDNQPQHFGDGTRLSIL.

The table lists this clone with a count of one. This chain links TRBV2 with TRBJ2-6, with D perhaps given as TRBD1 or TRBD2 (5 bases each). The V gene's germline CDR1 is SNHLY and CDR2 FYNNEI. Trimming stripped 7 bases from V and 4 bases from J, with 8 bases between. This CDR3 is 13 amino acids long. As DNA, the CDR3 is TGTGCCAGCACGGGGACCGGGGCCAACGTCCTGACTTTC. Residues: CASTGTGANVLTF.

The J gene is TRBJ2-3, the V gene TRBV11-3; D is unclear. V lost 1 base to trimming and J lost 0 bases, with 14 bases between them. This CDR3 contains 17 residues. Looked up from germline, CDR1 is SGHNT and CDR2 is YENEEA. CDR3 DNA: TGTGCCAGCAGCTTAGGGGCGGCCAGCACCAGCACAGATACGCAGTATTTT. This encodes CASSLGAASTSTDTQYF. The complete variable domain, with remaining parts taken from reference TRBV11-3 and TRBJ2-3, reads EAGVVQSPRYKIIEKKQPVAFWCNPISGHNTLYWYLQNLGQGPELLIRYENEEAVDDSQLPKDRFSAERLKGVDSTLKIQPAELGDSAVYLCASSLGAASTSTDTQYFGPGTRLTVL.

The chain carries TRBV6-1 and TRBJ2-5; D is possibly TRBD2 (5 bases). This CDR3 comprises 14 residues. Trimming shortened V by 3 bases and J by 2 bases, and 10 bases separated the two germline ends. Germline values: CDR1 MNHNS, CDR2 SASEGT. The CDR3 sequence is CASSDQWRQETQYF. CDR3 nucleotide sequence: TGTGCCAGCAGTGACCAGTGGAGGCAAGAGACCCAGTACTTC.

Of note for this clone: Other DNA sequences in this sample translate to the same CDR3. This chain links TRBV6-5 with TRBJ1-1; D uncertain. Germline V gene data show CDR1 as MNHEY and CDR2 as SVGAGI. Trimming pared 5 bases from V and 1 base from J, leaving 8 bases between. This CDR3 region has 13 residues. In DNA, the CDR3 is TGTGCCAGCAGTAGGAAGGGGAACACTGAAGCTTTCTTT. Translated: CASSRKGNTEAFF.

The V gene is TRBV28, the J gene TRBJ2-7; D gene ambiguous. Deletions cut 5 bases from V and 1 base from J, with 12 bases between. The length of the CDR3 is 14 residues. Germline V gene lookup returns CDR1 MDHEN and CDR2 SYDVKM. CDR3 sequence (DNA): TGTGCCAGCAGTAAGACCCAGGCTTCCTACGAGCAGTACTTC. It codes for CASSKTQASYEQYF.

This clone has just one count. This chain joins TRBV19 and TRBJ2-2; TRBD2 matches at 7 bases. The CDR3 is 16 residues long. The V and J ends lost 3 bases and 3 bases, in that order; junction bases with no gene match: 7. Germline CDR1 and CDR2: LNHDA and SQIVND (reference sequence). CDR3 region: CASSIRLAQDTGELFF. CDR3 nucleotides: TGTGCCAGTAGTATTCGACTAGCCCAGGACACCGGGGAGCTGTTTTTT.

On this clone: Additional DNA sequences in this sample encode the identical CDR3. The CDR3 protein is CASSAGGSSYNEQFF. The CDR3, as DNA: TGTGCCAGCAGCGCGGGGGGTAGCTCCTACAATGAGCAGTTCTTC. The V and J genes are TRBV9 and TRBJ2-1; the match to TRBD2 covers 7 bases. V was clipped by 3 bases and J by 0 bases; unmatched bases: 3. CDR3 size: 15 residues. Germline CDR1 SGDLS, CDR2 YYNGEE.

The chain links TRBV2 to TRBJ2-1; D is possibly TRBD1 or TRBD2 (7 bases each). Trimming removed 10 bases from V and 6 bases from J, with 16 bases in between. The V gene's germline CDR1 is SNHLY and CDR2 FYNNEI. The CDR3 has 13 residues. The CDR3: CATETGRVNEQFF. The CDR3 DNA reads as TGTGCCACAGAGACAGGGAGGGTCAATGAGCAGTTCTTC.

CDR3: CASGLSSGAEAFF. In DNA, the CDR3 is TGTGCTAGTGGTTTGTCGTCGGGGGCTGAAGCTTTCTTT. The chain links TRBV12-5 to TRBJ1-1, with D maybe TRBD1 (5 bases). The CDR3 is made up of 13 amino acids. Trimming removed 2 bases from V and 6 bases from J, with 10 bases in between. The germline V gene encodes CDR1 LGHNT and CDR2 FRNRAP.

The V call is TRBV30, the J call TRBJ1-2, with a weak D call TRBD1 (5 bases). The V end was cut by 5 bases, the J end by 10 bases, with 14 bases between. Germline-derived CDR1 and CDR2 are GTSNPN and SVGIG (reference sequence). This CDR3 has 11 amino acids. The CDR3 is CAWVDKAYYTF. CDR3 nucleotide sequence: TGTGCCTGGGTGGACAAGGCCTACTACACCTTC.